This is a list of T cell receptor beta chains from one sample in a study of sequential checkpoint blockade in melanoma. Sequencing was performed with immunoSEQ multiplex PCR; in TCRdb, only in-frame clones are kept and a portion is missing. Of roughly 9,300 clones in the sample, approximately 71% were seen once. The source material was CD8+ T cells sorted from blood (inferred from file names), sampled from a patient given nivolumab and ipilimumab in sequence. Receptors originate from a human donor with melanoma. The conserved cysteine and the conserved F or W are not part of the CDR3 here.

v_gene	CDR3aa
TRBV6-5	ASSRRRLNTGELF
TRBV5-1	ASSFTGQGEQY
TRBV13	ASSPSSGSWYEQY
TRBV4-1	ASSQGAGVQETQY
TRBV19	ASSPSGRESSYEQY
TRBV6-5	ASSYSGNSYNSPLH
TRBV7-2	ASSFLSGINNEQF
TRBV4-1	ASSQARLAKNIQY
TRBV7-9	ASSFGTSGVDEQY
TRBV6-5	ASSYVWEGAYNEQF
TRBV7-9	ASSLALGQGESGEAF
TRBV18	ASSPPASNTGELF
TRBV13	ASSSTPGTEAF
TRBV6-4	ASSLAGATDTQY
TRBV30	AWSGPAGGLDEQF
TRBV28	ASSSDRANDPNTGELF
TRBV13	ASSARTSGRQVAQY
TRBV27	ASSFTGTDQETQY
TRBV5-1	ASSLWGESSYEQY
TRBV5-4	ASSPDRGQIDEQF
TRBV19	ASRDSTYEQY
TRBV6-5	ASSPGQDSYEQY
TRBV5-6	ASSFGTGYGYT
TRBV19	ASSPARSSYEQY
TRBV7-8	ASEGGTYGYT
TRBV30	AWSVSAQRGLYNEQF
TRBV28	ASSPGTGYYGYT